What follows are 31 T cell receptor beta chains derived from one specimen sequenced in a study of cytotoxic CD8 clonotypes in ibrutinib-treated CLL. The method was immunoSEQ multiplex PCR; TCRdb's version includes in-frame clones alone and lacks a portion of them. The table lists about 200,000 clones, about four fifths of them singletons, with over 10% in the top ten. This material consisted of PBMCs, taken after 12 months of ibrutinib treatment. The receptors originated from a human donor with chronic lymphocytic leukemia.

The V call is TRBV9, the J call TRBJ2-1; perhaps TRBD2 as D (5 bases). This CDR3 spans 15 amino acids. The germline CDR1 and CDR2 sequences are SGDLS and YYNGEE. V was clipped by 1 base and J by 1 base, with 9 bases between them. For the CDR3, the DNA is TGTGCCAGCAGCGTATCCGGGGTTTCCTACAATGAGCAGTTCTTC. Its translation: CASSVSGVSYNEQFF. Combining the CDR3 with reference TRBV9 and TRBJ2-1 gives the whole variable domain DSGVTQTPKHLITATGQRVTLRCSPRSGDLSVYWYQQSLDQGLQFLIQYYNGEERAKGNILERFSAQQFPDLHSELNLSSLELGDSALYFCASSVSGVSYNEQFFGPGTRLTVL.

This clone showed up just once. The chain is built from TRBV2 and TRBJ1-1; D not certain. Trimming took 6 bases from V and 1 from J, leaving 9 bases between them. The germline gives CDR1 SNHLY, CDR2 FYNNEI. The CDR3 contains 13 residues. CDR3: CASRSSENTEAFF. The CDR3 DNA reads TGTGCCAGCAGATCATCAGAGAACACTGAAGCTTTCTTT.

The rearrangement joins TRBV18 to TRBJ2-7; D may be TRBD1 or TRBD2 (5 bases each). Per the germline V gene, CDR1 is KGHSH and CDR2 is LQKENI. Trimming took 4 bases from V and 7 from J, leaving 14 bases between them. The CDR3 spans 13 residues. CDR3 sequence (DNA): TGTGCCAGCTCACTTGGACACACTAGGGAGCAGTACTTC. Its translation is CASSLGHTREQYF.

The chain links TRBV27 to TRBJ2-5; 7 bases agree with TRBD2. V trimming: 5 bases; J trimming: 5 bases; junction bases outside the gene matches: 5. The CDR3 totals 13 residues. The germline CDR1 and CDR2 sequences are MNHEY and SMNVEV (reference sequence). The CDR3 loop is CASSPRTRETQYF. DNA for the CDR3: TGTGCCAGCAGTCCCAGGACTAGGGAGACCCAGTACTTC.

The chain links TRBV27 to TRBJ2-3; D possibly corresponds to TRBD1 (6 bases). The CDR3 contains 15 residues. Trimming took off 6 bases at V and 2 bases at J, with 15 bases between the two ends. From germline, CDR1 is MNHEY and CDR2 SMNVEV (reference sequence). The CDR3 DNA is TGTGCCAGCAGCCCCGGACAGCCACTCACAGATACGCAGTATTTT. Its translation: CASSPGQPLTDTQYF.

The V and J genes are TRBV9 and TRBJ2-3, with 7 bases matching TRBD1. The CDR3 is made up of 16 amino acids. Looked up from germline, CDR1 is SGDLS and CDR2 is YYNGEE. After removal of 2 bases from V and 3 bases from J, the junction contained 9 bases not matched to a gene. This CDR3 reads CASSVRGSQGTDTQYF. The CDR3 nucleotides read TGTGCCAGCAGCGTCAGGGGGTCACAGGGAACAGATACGCAGTATTTT.

This clone appeared once. The same CDR3 arises from other DNA sequences in this sample as well. The V and J genes are TRBV9 and TRBJ2-1; D is uncertain. The length of the CDR3 is 11 residues. Trimming removed 2 bases at V and 9 bases at J, with 6 bases between. CDR1 SGDLS and CDR2 YYNGEE come from the germline V gene. The CDR3 region is CASSVSGEQFF. The CDR3 nucleotides read TGTGCCAGCAGCGTCTCGGGTGAGCAGTTCTTC.

J is TRBJ1-1 and V is TRBV2; possible D gene TRBD1, 5 bases. CDR3 length: 12 amino acids. Trimming left V 3 bases short and J 11 bases short, with 13 bases between. Per germline, CDR1 SNHLY and CDR2 FYNNEI. DNA for the CDR3: TGTGCCAGCAGTGACGAGAGGGGATTTGCTTTCTTT. Protein: CASSDERGFAFF.

The genes are TRBV6-5 and TRBJ1-2; D is possibly TRBD1 (5 bases). The CDR3 has 15 amino acids. In germline, CDR1 is MNHEY, CDR2 SVGAGI. Trimming cost V 5 bases and J 3 bases, with 16 bases left between them. The CDR3 DNA is TGTGCCAGCAGTCGACGGCCCGCGGGGGACTATGGCTACACCTTC. Its protein product is CASSRRPAGDYGYTF.

Only one count was recorded for this clone. The chain has TRBV4-1 and TRBJ1-2; D not resolved. The CDR3 has 16 amino acids. CDR1 is MGHRA and CDR2 is YSYEKL in the germline V gene. The ends were cut back, 0 bases at V and 4 bases at J, with 15 bases in the middle. CDR3 in amino acids: CASSQDRGLLFYGYTF. In DNA, the CDR3 is TGCGCCAGCAGCCAAGATCGGGGTCTCCTTTTCTATGGCTACACCTTC.

This chain joins TRBV18 and TRBJ1-6; 10 bases map to TRBD1. Germline assignment: CDR1 KGHSH and CDR2 LQKENI. J gave up 7 bases and V 4 bases, and 7 bases lay outside the gene matches. The CDR3 sequence is 16 residues long. The CDR3, as DNA: TGTGCCAGCTCACGAACCCTGGGACAGGGGAATTCACCCCTCCACTTT. Translating gives CASSRTLGQGNSPLHF.

The chain couples TRBV9 to TRBJ1-2; 7 bases fit TRBD1. Per germline, CDR1 SGDLS and CDR2 YYNGEE. The CDR3 covers 13 residues. After removal of 2 bases from V and 6 bases from J, the junction contained 4 bases not matched to a gene. The CDR3 loop is CASSVGTADGYTF. The DNA of the CDR3 is TGTGCCAGCAGCGTTGGGACAGCCGATGGCTACACCTTC.

The table lists this clone with a few counts. The rearrangement links TRBV15 to TRBJ2-5; 10 bases match TRBD1. The V segment lost 4 bases and the J segment 5 bases; nucleotides outside the gene matches: 10. Germline V CDR1 and CDR2: LNHNV, YYDKDF (reference sequence). The CDR3 extends over 16 amino acids. The chain's CDR3 is CATSTHDGQGGETQYF. The CDR3 DNA is TGTGCCACCAGCACCCACGACGGACAGGGGGGGGAGACCCAGTACTTC.

This chain uses TRBV10-3 with TRBJ2-3; 10 bases fit TRBD2. Looked up from germline, CDR1 is ENHRY and CDR2 is SYGVKD. V gave up 7 bases and J gave up 4 bases; unmatched junction bases: 5. This CDR3 is built from 14 residues. In nucleotides, the CDR3 is TGTGCCATCAAAAGCGGGGGGGCGTCAGATACGCAGTATTTT. The encoded protein is CAIKSGGASDTQYF.

The V gene is TRBV4-1, the J gene TRBJ1-2, with 7 bases lining up with TRBD1. The CDR3 runs to 15 residues. Germline lookup yields CDR1 MGHRA and CDR2 YSYEKL. Trimming cost V 1 base and J 5 bases; bases outside gene matches: 7. The CDR3 sequence: CASSQVGTELYGYTF. The CDR3 nucleotides read TGCGCCAGCAGCCAAGTCGGGACAGAATTGTATGGCTACACCTTC.

The CDR3 loop is CASSLTGGAWQPQHF. The CDR3 DNA is TGCGCCAGCAGCTTGACAGGGGGCGCTTGGCAGCCCCAGCATTTT. The rearrangement links TRBV5-1 to TRBJ1-5, with 9 bases that match TRBD1. This CDR3 comprises 15 residues. The junction had 6 bases not matched to a gene; V was cut back by 1 base and J by 7 bases. The germline V gene encodes CDR1 SGHRS and CDR2 YFSETQ.

This clone was counted between two and nine times. The chain is built from TRBV5-1 and TRBJ1-2; the D is unclear. The CDR3 runs to 14 residues. Trimming stripped 5 bases from V and 0 bases from J, with 11 bases between. Germline values: CDR1 SGHRS, CDR2 YFSETQ. Here the CDR3 DNA reads TGCGCCAGCAGATGGCAGTATACTAACTATGGCTACACCTTC. It translates to CASRWQYTNYGYTF. Full variable domain (missing parts from reference TRBV5-1 and TRBJ1-2): KAGVTQTPRYLIKTRGQQVTLSCSPISGHRSVSWYQQTPGQGLQFLFEYFSETQRNKGNFPGRFSGRQFSNSRSEMNVSTLELGDSALYLCASRWQYTNYGYTFGSGTRLTVV.

This chain links TRBV7-9 with TRBJ1-1, with D perhaps TRBD1 (6 bases). CDR3 length: 14 amino acids. Germline CDR1 reads SEHNR; CDR2 reads FQNEAQ (reference sequence). Trimming removed 1 base at V and 5 bases at J, with 11 bases between. CDR3 DNA sequence: TGTGCCAGCAGCTTAGAGGGGGGCAGAACTGAAGCTTTCTTT. This gives the protein CASSLEGGRTEAFF.

V gene TRBV11-1 combines with J gene TRBJ2-3; D gene ambiguous. The CDR3 is 13 amino acids. V was trimmed by 4 bases and J by 5 bases, leaving 10 bases between them. CDR1 and CDR2 (germline): SGHAT, FQDESV (reference sequence). CDR3 protein: CASSYHTGDTQYF. In DNA, the CDR3 is TGTGCCAGCAGCTACCATACTGGAGATACGCAGTATTTT.

The genes are TRBV5-1 and TRBJ2-1, with TRBD2 matching 7 bases. V was pared by 1 base and J by 12 bases, with 13 bases of the junction left unmatched. CDR3 size: 15 residues. Germline V lookup: CDR1 SGHRS, CDR2 YFSETQ. The CDR3 nucleotides read TGCGCCAGCAGCTTGATAGGGAGGGCCAGGGTGACGCAGTTCTTC. This gives the protein CASSLIGRARVTQFF.

The chain carries TRBV20-1 and TRBJ1-3; D is undetermined. Germline assignment: CDR1 DFQATT and CDR2 SNEGSKA (reference sequence). This CDR3 spans 11 amino acids. The CDR3 DNA reads TGCTCCGTGGGCTCTGGAAACACCATATATTTT. It specifies CSVGSGNTIYF.

The rearrangement links TRBV2 to TRBJ2-3, with 12 bases fitting TRBD2. The germline gives CDR1 SNHLY, CDR2 FYNNEI. This CDR3 contains 16 residues. V was pared by 7 bases and J by 0 bases, with 5 bases of the junction left unmatched. The CDR3 region is CASIFLAGGSTDTQYF. The DNA of the CDR3 is TGTGCCAGCATTTTCCTAGCGGGGGGGAGCACAGATACGCAGTATTTT.

The chain links TRBV7-9 to TRBJ1-1; weak D call: TRBD1 (5 bases). The CDR3 runs 14 residues. Trimming stripped 1 base from V and 3 bases from J, with 9 bases between. Germline V CDR1 and CDR2: SEHNR, FQNEAQ (reference sequence). CDR3 DNA sequence: TGTGCCAGCAGCTTAGGTCGGGGCGACACTGAAGCTTTCTTT. It yields the protein CASSLGRGDTEAFF.

This chain connects TRBV29-1 to TRBJ1-1; 8 bases are shared with TRBD1. The CDR3 length is 14 residues. After removal of 5 bases from V and 3 bases from J, the junction contained 8 bases not matched to a gene. CDR1 and CDR2 from the germline V gene are SQVTM and ANQGSEA. The CDR3 loop is CSVFPQTGDTEAFF. The DNA of the CDR3 is TGCAGCGTTTTTCCCCAGACAGGGGACACTGAAGCTTTCTTT.

This clone was observed a single time. The chain couples TRBV19 to TRBJ1-2; D is unclear. V was pared by 5 bases and J by 11 bases, with 21 bases between. There are 14 residues in the CDR3. Germline V lookup: CDR1 LNHDA, CDR2 SQIVND (reference sequence). This chain's CDR3 is CASSLGGEVGRYTF. In DNA, the CDR3 is TGTGCCAGTAGTCTCGGCGGGGAAGTGGGGAGGTACACCTTC.

This chain links TRBV2 with TRBJ2-1, with 8 positions matching TRBD2. In germline, CDR1 is SNHLY, CDR2 FYNNEI. J was trimmed by 0 bases and V by 0 bases; bases with no gene match: 10. The CDR3 covers 19 residues. The CDR3 region has the DNA TGTGCCAGCAGTGAAGCGCTGCGGAATAGCGGGGACTCCTACAATGAGCAGTTCTTC. This sequence encodes CASSEALRNSGDSYNEQFF.

J is TRBJ1-5 and V is TRBV19; no reliable D call. The germline gives CDR1 LNHDA, CDR2 SQIVND (reference sequence). V was shortened by 4 bases and J by 0 bases, with 13 bases between the two germline ends. The CDR3 is 16 residues long. CDR3 sequence (DNA): TGTGCCAGTAGTAACAACCGACTCTATAGCAATCAGCCCCAGCATTTT. It translates to CASSNNRLYSNQPQHF.

This chain connects TRBV6-5 to TRBJ2-2, with D unclear. Trimming left V 3 bases short and J 6 bases short, with 5 bases between. Germline loops: CDR1 MNHEY, CDR2 SVGAGI. The CDR3 is made up of 12 amino acids. The CDR3 is CASSYRPGELFF. CDR3 nucleotides: TGTGCCAGCAGTTATCGGCCCGGGGAGCTGTTTTTT.

The DNA for the CDR3 is TGTGCCAGCCGTAGGGGCGGGGTGGACACCATATATTTT. Translation: CASRRGGVDTIYF. The J gene is TRBJ1-3, the V gene TRBV2; TRBD1 is a possible D gene (5 bases). The germline V gene has CDR1 SNHLY and CDR2 FYNNEI. This CDR3 spans 13 amino acids. V was shortened by 8 bases and J by 8 bases, with 16 bases between the two germline ends.

The chain links TRBV5-6 to TRBJ1-5; possible D gene TRBD1, 5 bases. Trimming left V 4 bases short and J 2 bases short, with 10 bases between. Germline values: CDR1 SGHDT, CDR2 YYEEEE. The CDR3 is made up of 14 amino acids. Written as DNA, the CDR3 is TGTGCCAGCAGCCTGGGACTTGGCAATCAGCCCCAGCATTTT. Translation gives CASSLGLGNQPQHF.

This chain joins TRBV11-2 and TRBJ2-7; tentative D call: TRBD2 (6 bases). The V and J ends lost 1 base and 1 base respectively, with 11 bases between them. The CDR3 length is 15 residues. Germline CDR1 SGHAT, CDR2 FQNNGV. The CDR3 sequence: CASSLVGLASYEQYF. The CDR3 DNA reads as TGTGCCAGCAGCTTAGTCGGGCTAGCGTCCTACGAGCAGTACTTC.